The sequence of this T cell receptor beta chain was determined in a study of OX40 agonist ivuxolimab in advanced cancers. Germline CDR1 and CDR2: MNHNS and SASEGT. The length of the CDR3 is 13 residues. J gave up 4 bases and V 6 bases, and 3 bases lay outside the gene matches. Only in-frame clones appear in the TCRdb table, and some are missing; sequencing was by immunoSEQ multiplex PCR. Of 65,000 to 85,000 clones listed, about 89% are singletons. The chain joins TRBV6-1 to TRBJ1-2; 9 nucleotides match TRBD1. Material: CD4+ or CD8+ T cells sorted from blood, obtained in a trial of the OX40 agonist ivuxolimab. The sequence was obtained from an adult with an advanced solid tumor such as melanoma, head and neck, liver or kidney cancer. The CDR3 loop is CASRDRGSYGYTF. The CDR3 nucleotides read TGTGCCAGCAGGGACAGGGGAAGCTATGGCTACACCTTC.